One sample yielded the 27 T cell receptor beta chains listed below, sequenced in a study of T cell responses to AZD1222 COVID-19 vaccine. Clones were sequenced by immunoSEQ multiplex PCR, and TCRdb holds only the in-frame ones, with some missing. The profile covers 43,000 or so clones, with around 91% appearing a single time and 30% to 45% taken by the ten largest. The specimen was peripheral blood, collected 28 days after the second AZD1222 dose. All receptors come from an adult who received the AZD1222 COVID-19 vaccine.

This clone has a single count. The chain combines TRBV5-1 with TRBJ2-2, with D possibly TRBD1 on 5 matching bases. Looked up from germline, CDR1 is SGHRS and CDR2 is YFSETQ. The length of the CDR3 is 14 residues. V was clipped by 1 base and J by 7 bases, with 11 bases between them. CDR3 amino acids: CASSLTGAGGELFF. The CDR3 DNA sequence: TGCGCCAGCAGCTTGACTGGGGCTGGCGGGGAGCTGTTTTTT.

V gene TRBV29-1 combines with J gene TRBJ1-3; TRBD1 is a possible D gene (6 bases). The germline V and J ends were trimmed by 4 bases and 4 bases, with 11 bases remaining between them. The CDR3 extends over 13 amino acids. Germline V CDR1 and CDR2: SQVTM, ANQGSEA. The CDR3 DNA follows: TGCAGCGTTGTAGGTGACAGGGGAAACACCATATATTTT. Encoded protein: CSVVGDRGNTIYF.

CDR3 protein: CASSFGTGGTEAFF. The CDR3 nucleotides read TGTGCCAGCAGCTTCGGGACAGGGGGCACTGAAGCTTTCTTT. The chain carries TRBV11-2 and TRBJ1-1; TRBD1 matches at 11 bases. This CDR3 is 14 amino acids long. Germline assignment: CDR1 SGHAT and CDR2 FQNNGV. J lost 4 bases, V lost 3 bases, and 1 base had no gene match.

CDR3: CASSLGEGPLTRDTQYF. In DNA form, the CDR3 reads TGTGCCAGCAGCTTGGGGGAGGGTCCCCTTACTCGAGATACGCAGTATTTT. V usage is TRBV5-4 and J usage is TRBJ2-3; 7 bases align to TRBD2. Germline assignment: CDR1 SGHNT and CDR2 YYREEE (reference sequence). The CDR3 length is 17 residues. V was clipped by 0 bases and J by 5 bases; unmatched bases: 12.

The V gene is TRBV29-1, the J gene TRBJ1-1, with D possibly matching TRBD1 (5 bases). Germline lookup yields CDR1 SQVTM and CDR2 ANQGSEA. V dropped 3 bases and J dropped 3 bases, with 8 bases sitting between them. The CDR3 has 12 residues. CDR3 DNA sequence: TGCAGCGTTGAGCAGGGACACACTGAAGCTTTCTTT. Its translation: CSVEQGHTEAFF.

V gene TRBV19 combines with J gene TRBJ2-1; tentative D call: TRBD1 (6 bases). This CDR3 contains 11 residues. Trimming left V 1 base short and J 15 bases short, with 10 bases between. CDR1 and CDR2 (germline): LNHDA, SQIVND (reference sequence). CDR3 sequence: CASSIGQVPFF. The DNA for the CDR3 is TGTGCCAGTAGTATAGGACAGGTACCGTTCTTC.

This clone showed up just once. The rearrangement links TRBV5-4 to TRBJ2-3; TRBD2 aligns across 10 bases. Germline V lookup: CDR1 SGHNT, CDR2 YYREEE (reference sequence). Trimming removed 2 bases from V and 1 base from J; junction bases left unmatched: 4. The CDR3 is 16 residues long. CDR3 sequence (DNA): TGTGCCAGCAGCTTCCCAACTAGCGGGGGCACAGATACGCAGTATTTT. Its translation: CASSFPTSGGTDTQYF.

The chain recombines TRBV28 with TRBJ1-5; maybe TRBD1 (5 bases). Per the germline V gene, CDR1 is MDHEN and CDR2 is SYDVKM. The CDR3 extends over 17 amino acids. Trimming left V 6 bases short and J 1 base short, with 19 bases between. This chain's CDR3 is CASRTPEGRRSNQPQHF. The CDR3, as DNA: TGTGCCAGCAGAACCCCCGAGGGGAGGAGAAGCAATCAGCCCCAGCATTTT.

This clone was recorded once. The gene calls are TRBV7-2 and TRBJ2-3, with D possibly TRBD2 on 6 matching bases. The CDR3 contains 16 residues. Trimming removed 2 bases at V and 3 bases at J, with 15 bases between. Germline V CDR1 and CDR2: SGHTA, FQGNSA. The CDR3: CASSLSPAGGTDTQYF. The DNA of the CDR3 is TGTGCCAGCAGCTTATCTCCAGCGGGTGGGACAGATACGCAGTATTTT.

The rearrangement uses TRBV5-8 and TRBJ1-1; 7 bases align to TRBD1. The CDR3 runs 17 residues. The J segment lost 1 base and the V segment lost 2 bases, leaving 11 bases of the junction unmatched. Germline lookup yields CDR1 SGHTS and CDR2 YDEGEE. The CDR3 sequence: CASSLGTAPGRNTEAFF. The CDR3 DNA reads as TGTGCCAGCAGCTTAGGGACAGCCCCTGGCAGGAACACTGAAGCTTTCTTT.

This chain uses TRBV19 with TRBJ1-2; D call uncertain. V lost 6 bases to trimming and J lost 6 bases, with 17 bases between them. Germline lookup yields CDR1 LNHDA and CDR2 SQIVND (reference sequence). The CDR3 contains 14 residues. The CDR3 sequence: CASRATDVVHGYTF. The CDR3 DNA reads TGTGCCAGTAGAGCAACAGATGTTGTCCATGGCTACACCTTC.

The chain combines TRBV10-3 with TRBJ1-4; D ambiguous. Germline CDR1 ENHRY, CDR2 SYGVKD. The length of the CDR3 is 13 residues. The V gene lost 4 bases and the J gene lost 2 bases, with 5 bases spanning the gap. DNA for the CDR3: TGTGCCATCAGTGGCCAGACTAATGAAAAACTGTTTTTT. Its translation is CAISGQTNEKLFF.

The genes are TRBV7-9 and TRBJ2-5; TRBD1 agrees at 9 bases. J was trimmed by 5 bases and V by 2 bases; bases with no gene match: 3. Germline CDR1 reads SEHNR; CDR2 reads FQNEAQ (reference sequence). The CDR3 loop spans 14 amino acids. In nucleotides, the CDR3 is TGTGCCAGCAGCTTAAACAGGGGGCAGGAGACCCAGTACTTC. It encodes CASSLNRGQETQYF.

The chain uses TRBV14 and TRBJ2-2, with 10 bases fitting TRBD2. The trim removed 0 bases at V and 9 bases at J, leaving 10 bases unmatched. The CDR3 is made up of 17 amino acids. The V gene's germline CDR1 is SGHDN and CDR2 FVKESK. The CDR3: CASSQDVRLAGPWELFF. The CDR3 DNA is TGTGCCAGCAGCCAAGATGTGAGACTAGCGGGTCCGTGGGAGCTGTTTTTT.

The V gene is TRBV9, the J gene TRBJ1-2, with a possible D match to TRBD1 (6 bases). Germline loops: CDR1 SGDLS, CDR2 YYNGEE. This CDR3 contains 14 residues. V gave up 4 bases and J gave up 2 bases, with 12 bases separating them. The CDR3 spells CASSTRTANYGYTF. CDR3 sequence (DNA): TGTGCCAGCAGCACCCGGACAGCCAACTATGGCTACACCTTC.

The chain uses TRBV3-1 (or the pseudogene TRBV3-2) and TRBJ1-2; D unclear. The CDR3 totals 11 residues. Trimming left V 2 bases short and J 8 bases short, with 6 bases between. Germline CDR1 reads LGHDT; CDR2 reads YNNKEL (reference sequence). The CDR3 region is CASSQREGYTF. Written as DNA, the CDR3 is TGTGCCAGCAGCCAACGGGAGGGCTACACCTTC.

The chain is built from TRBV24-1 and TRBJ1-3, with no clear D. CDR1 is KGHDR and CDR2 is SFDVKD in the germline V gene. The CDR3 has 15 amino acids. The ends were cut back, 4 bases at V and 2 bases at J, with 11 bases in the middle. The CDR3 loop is CATSEAGQAGNTIYF. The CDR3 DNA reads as TGTGCCACCAGTGAAGCGGGCCAAGCTGGAAACACCATATATTTT.

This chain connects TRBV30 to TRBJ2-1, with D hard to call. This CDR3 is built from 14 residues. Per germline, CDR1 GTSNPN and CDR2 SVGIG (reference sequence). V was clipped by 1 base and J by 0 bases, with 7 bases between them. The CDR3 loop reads CAWSGTSSYNEQFF. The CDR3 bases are TGTGCCTGGAGTGGCACCAGCTCCTACAATGAGCAGTTCTTC.

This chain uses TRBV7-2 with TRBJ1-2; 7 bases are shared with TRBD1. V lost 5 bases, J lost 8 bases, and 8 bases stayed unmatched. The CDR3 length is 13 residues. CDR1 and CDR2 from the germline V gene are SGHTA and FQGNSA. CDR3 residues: CASSRTGDGGYTF. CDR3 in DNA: TGTGCCAGCAGCCGTACAGGGGATGGCGGCTACACCTTC.

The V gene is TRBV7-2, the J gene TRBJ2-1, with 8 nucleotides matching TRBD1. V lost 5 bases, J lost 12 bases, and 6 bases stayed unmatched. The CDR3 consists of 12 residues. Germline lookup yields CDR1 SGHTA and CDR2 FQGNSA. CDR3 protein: CASSVGTGRQFF. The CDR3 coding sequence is TGTGCCAGCAGCGTCGGGACAGGAAGGCAGTTCTTC.

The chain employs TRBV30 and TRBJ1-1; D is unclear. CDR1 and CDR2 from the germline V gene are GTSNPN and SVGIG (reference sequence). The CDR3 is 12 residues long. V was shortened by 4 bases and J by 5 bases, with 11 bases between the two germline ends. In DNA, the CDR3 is TGTGCCTGGATAGGATTGGGAACTGAAGCTTTCTTT. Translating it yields CAWIGLGTEAFF.

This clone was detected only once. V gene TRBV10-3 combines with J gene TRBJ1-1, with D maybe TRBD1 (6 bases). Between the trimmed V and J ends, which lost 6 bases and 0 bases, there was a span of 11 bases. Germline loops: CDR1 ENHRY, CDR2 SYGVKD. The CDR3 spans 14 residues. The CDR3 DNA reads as TGTGCCATCAGCCCGGGACATATGAACACTGAAGCTTTCTTT. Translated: CAISPGHMNTEAFF.

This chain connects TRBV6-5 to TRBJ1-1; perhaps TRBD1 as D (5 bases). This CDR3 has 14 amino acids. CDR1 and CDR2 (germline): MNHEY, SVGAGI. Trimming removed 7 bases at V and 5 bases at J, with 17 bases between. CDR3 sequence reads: CASNNGGGKTEAFF. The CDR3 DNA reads TGTGCCAGCAACAACGGGGGAGGGAAGACTGAAGCTTTCTTT.

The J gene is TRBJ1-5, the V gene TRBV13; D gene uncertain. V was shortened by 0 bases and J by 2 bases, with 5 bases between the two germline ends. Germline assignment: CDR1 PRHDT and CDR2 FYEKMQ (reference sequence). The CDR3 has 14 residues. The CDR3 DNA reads TGTGCCAGCAGCTTAGGAGGTGGCAATCAGCCCCAGCATTTT. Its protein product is CASSLGGGNQPQHF.

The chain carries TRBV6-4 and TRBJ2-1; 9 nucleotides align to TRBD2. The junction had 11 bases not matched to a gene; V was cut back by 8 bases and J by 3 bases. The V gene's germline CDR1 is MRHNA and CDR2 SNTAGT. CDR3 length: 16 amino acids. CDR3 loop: CASLPLAGDSYNEQFF. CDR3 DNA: TGTGCCAGCCTGCCTTTAGCGGGAGATAGCTACAATGAGCAGTTCTTC.

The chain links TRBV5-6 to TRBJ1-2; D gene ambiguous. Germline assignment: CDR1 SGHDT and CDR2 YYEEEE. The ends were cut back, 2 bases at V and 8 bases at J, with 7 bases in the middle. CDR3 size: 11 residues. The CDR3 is CASSFGVGYTF. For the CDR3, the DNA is TGTGCCAGCAGCTTCGGGGTGGGCTACACCTTC.

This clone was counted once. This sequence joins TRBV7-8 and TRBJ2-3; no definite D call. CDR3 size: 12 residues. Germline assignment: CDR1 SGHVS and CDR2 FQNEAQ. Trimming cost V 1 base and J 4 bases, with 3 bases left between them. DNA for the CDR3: TGTGCCAGCAGCTTAGTCGCAGATACGCAGTATTTT. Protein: CASSLVADTQYF.